The next 24 T cell receptor beta chains were all read from a single sample in a study of blood T cells in healthy people across ages. Primers used in a second PCR of roughly 6 to 11 cycles were a sample-barcoded 5' primer and a J-beta primer mix. MiXCR, applied by TCRdb to the 5' RACE reads, yields one record per CDR3 protein. The table has about 680,000 distinct CDR3 sequences, more than 40% seen once. Input material: blood. The receptors stem from a woman aged 55-69 years in good health.

The chain combines TRBV24-1 with TRBJ2-7; 7 bases are a match to TRBD1. Judging by the DNA end, TRBJ2-5 fits better; the J call may be wrong. CDR1 is KGHDR and CDR2 is SFDVKD in the germline V gene. This CDR3 is 15 amino acids long. For the CDR3, the DNA is TGTGCCACCAGCGAGTTGCTACAGGGGAAAGAGACCCAGTACTTC. As protein: CATSELLQGKETQYF.

This chain links TRBV10-3 with TRBJ2-4; D is ambiguous. Germline V gene lookup returns CDR1 ENHRY and CDR2 SYGVKD. V lost 0 bases and J lost 12, with 12 bases in between. The CDR3 is 13 residues long. CDR3 nucleotides: TGTGCCATCAGTGAGTCGAGGCAGGAAGATCAGTACTTC. As protein: CAISESRQEDQYF.

The sample holds a few counts of this clonotype. The chain is built from TRBV10-3 and TRBJ2-6; 9 nucleotides align to TRBD1. V lost 6 bases to trimming and J lost 11 bases; unmatched junction nucleotides: 2. The CDR3 consists of 12 residues. The germline V gene has CDR1 ENHRY and CDR2 SYGVKD. As DNA, the CDR3 is TGTGCCATCAGAAGACAGGGGGACGTCCTGACTTTC. It encodes CAIRRQGDVLTF.

The V call is TRBV2, the J call TRBJ2-1; tentative D call: TRBD2 (6 bases). Trimming removed 7 bases at V and 3 bases at J, with 13 bases between. Germline lookup yields CDR1 SNHLY and CDR2 FYNNEI. The CDR3 spans 14 residues. In nucleotides, the CDR3 is TGTGCCAGCATTGGGACTTTTATCTACAATGAGCAGTTCTTC. Residues: CASIGTFIYNEQFF.

The rearrangement links TRBV29-1 to TRBJ1-1; D uncertain. CDR3 size: 13 residues. The germline V and J ends were trimmed by 1 base and 2 bases, with 8 bases remaining between them. The germline V gene encodes CDR1 SQVTM and CDR2 ANQGSEA. Written as DNA, the CDR3 is TGCAGCGTTGAAGCCCACGGAAACACTGAAGCTTTCTTT. This codes for CSVEAHGNTEAFF.

The genes are TRBV20-1 and TRBJ2-5; weak D call: TRBD1 (6 bases). The DNA end lines up better with TRBJ2-7; the J call may be wrong. Germline V gives CDR1 DFQATT, CDR2 SNEGSKA (reference sequence). This CDR3 has 13 residues. The CDR3 protein is CSARSDRLYEQYF. CDR3 in DNA: TGCAGTGCTCGCTCCGACAGGCTCTACGAGCAGTACTTC.

This rearrangement joins TRBV6-6 to TRBJ1-5; no definite D call. This CDR3 region has 12 residues. Germline CDR1 MNHNY, CDR2 SVGAGI (reference sequence). V was trimmed by 7 bases and J by 5 bases, leaving 9 bases between them. The CDR3 DNA reads TGTGCCAGCAATGACTGGGATCAGCCCCAGCATTTT. It specifies CASNDWDQPQHF.

This clonotype was detected only a few times. J is TRBJ2-3 and V is TRBV28, with 8 bases that match TRBD2. V lost 4 bases, J lost 2 bases, and 5 bases stayed unmatched. This CDR3 spans 15 amino acids. The germline CDR1 and CDR2 sequences are MDHEN and SYDVKM. The CDR3 loop is CASSSSGRATDTQYF. CDR3 DNA: TGTGCCAGCAGTTCAAGCGGGAGAGCCACAGATACGCAGTATTTT. The full variable domain, rest sourced from reference TRBV28 and TRBJ2-3, is DVKVTQSSRYLVKRTGEKVFLECVQDMDHENMFWYRQDPGLGLRLIYFSYDVKMKEKGDIPEGYSVSREKKERFSLILESASTNQTSMYLCASSSSGRATDTQYFGPGTRLTVL.

The rearrangement uses TRBV30 and TRBJ1-5; TRBD1 matches 9 bases. CDR3 length: 14 residues. The germline gives CDR1 GTSNPN, CDR2 SVGIG (reference sequence). J gave up 5 bases and V 3 bases, and 5 bases lay outside the gene matches. This CDR3 reads CAWSGDREDQPQHF. The CDR3 coding sequence is TGTGCCTGGAGCGGGGACAGGGAGGATCAGCCCCAGCATTTT.

This chain links TRBV27 with TRBJ2-3; possible D gene TRBD2, 6 bases. In germline, CDR1 is MNHEY, CDR2 SMNVEV (reference sequence). V lost 4 bases, J lost 10 bases, and 18 bases lay in between. This CDR3 comprises 14 residues. CDR3 bases: TGTGCCAGCAGTTCGAACGCACCGGGACTGCCGCAGTATTTT. Translating gives CASSSNAPGLPQYF.

V is TRBV5-1 and J is TRBJ2-3, with D possibly being TRBD2 (6 bases). V lost 5 bases, J lost 2 bases, and 21 bases lay in between. Germline CDR1 and CDR2: SGHRS and YFSETQ. This CDR3 is 17 amino acids long. CDR3 nucleotide sequence: TGCGCCAGCAGAGTAACGGGAGTCCCCGCATACACAGATACGCAGTATTTT. This translates into CASRVTGVPAYTDTQYF.

This chain connects TRBV28 to TRBJ1-5; possible D gene TRBD1, 6 bases. The CDR3 length is 14 residues. Germline loops: CDR1 MDHEN, CDR2 SYDVKM. The V gene lost 7 bases and the J gene lost 8 bases, with 18 bases spanning the gap. DNA for the CDR3: TGTGCCAGCACCCCTGGGGGCTCTCGGGAGCCCCAGCATTTT. Amino acid sequence: CASTPGGSREPQHF.

The chain recombines TRBV7-3 with TRBJ2-5; D ambiguous. The J call may be faulty, since TRBJ2-7 better matches the DNA end. This CDR3 region has 13 residues. The germline V gene has CDR1 SGHTA and CDR2 FQGTGA. DNA for the CDR3: TGTGCCAGCAGGTTTGCGAGCTCCTACGAGCAGTACTTC. Translation gives CASRFASSYEQYF.

The chain is built from TRBV5-5 and TRBJ2-7; D is perhaps TRBD2 (6 bases). The V gene lost 4 bases and the J gene lost 0 bases, with 14 bases spanning the gap. From germline, CDR1 is SGHKS and CDR2 YYEKEE (reference sequence). This CDR3 has 15 amino acids. CDR3 sequence reads: CASSGSGSLSYEQYF. In DNA form, the CDR3 reads TGTGCCAGCAGCGGATCCGGGAGCCTCTCCTACGAGCAGTACTTC.

The J gene is TRBJ2-4, the V gene TRBV7-6; TRBD1 is a possible D gene (6 bases). V lost 5 bases and J lost 1, with 24 bases in between. Germline CDR1 reads SGHVS; CDR2 reads FNYEAQ. The CDR3 extends over 19 amino acids. The CDR3, as DNA: TGTGCCAGCAGCCTCACTCCTCTTACAGGGAAAGTGGCCAAAAACATTCAGTACTTC. Protein sequence: CASSLTPLTGKVAKNIQYF.

This clonotype appeared a few times. This chain links TRBV5-1 with TRBJ2-2; the match to TRBD2 covers 11 bases. V shed 6 bases, J shed 4 bases, and the junction held 5 bases outside the gene matches. Germline CDR1 is SGHRS and CDR2 is YFSETQ. The CDR3 is 15 residues long. The CDR3 protein is CASNSLAGGTGELFF. The DNA for the CDR3 is TGCGCCAGCAATTCGCTAGCGGGAGGCACCGGGGAGCTGTTTTTT.

DNA of the CDR3: TGTGCCAGCAGCGTAAATGATGCCGGGAGGTTCACCGGGGAGCTGTTTTTT. This codes for CASSVNDAGRFTGELFF. V usage is TRBV9 and J usage is TRBJ2-2; 7 bases fit TRBD2. V gave up 1 base and J gave up 4 bases; unmatched junction bases: 10. The CDR3 sequence is 17 residues long. The germline V gene encodes CDR1 SGDLS and CDR2 YYNGEE.

The chain couples TRBV25-1 to TRBJ1-1; D possibly corresponds to TRBD1 (5 bases). Trimming shortened V by 1 base and J by 6 bases, and 18 bases separated the two germline ends. The CDR3 loop spans 16 amino acids. From germline, CDR1 is MGHDK and CDR2 SYGVNS. Here the CDR3 DNA reads TGTGCCAGCAGTGAATCGGCATGGTTAGGGGCGCCTGAAGCTTTCTTT. Protein: CASSESAWLGAPEAFF.

This clonotype was seen a single time. CDR3 bases: TGTGCCACCAGCCCCCAGCGGGGCCCCTACAATGAGCAGTTCTTC. Translating gives CATSPQRGPYNEQFF. The chain recombines TRBV15 with TRBJ2-1; 7 bases are a match to TRBD2. Germline V gene sequence: CDR1 LNHNV, CDR2 YYDKDF (reference sequence). This CDR3 is 15 amino acids long. V lost 5 bases to trimming and J lost 2 bases; unmatched junction nucleotides: 6.

As to this clonotype: An end of the junction differs from the germline gene, which may be a read error. The chain joins TRBV6-2 or TRBV6-3 to TRBJ2-1, with D perhaps TRBD1 (6 bases). The CDR3 contains 19 residues. The germline V gene has CDR1 MNHEY and CDR2 SVGEGT. The chain's CDR3 is CASSFSSGRATQGYSEQFF. The CDR3 coding sequence is TGTGCCAGCAGTTTCTCCTCGGGCAGGGCGACACAGGGCTACAGTGAGCAGTTCTTC.

This CDR3 reads CASSFQQGANQPQHF. The CDR3 coding sequence is TGTGCCAGCAGTTTCCAACAGGGGGCAAATCAGCCCCAGCATTTT. The chain uses TRBV12-3 or TRBV12-4 and TRBJ1-5; 9 bases fit TRBD1. This CDR3 spans 15 amino acids. Trimming at V came to 3 bases and at J to 4 bases, leaving 4 bases not matched to a gene.

The chain uses TRBV28 and TRBJ1-6, with a possible D match to TRBD1 (5 bases). The germline V gene has CDR1 MDHEN and CDR2 SYDVKM. Trimming removed 6 bases at V and 3 bases at J, with 12 bases between. This CDR3 is built from 15 residues. CDR3 DNA: TGTGCCAGCAGCCGCCCAGGGCTCTATAATTCACCCCTCCACTTT. It codes for CASSRPGLYNSPLHF.

The chain joins TRBV20-1 to TRBJ2-7; 10 nucleotides agree with TRBD2. CDR3 length equals 14 residues. V trimming: 7 bases; J trimming: 0 bases; junction bases outside the gene matches: 6. CDR1 is DFQATT, CDR2 SNEGSKA, per germline (reference sequence). In nucleotides, the CDR3 is TGCAGTGGTGGAGCGGGAGGGTACTCCTACGAGCAGTACTTC. This translates into CSGGAGGYSYEQYF.

The genes are TRBV27 and TRBJ2-1; D may be TRBD1 (6 bases). Germline CDR1 and CDR2: MNHEY and SMNVEV (reference sequence). The CDR3 length is 13 residues. Trimming cost V 7 bases and J 8 bases, with 15 bases left between them. CDR3 amino acids: CASTPQGRHEQFF. The DNA for the CDR3 is TGTGCCAGCACTCCACAGGGCCGGCATGAGCAGTTCTTC.